This TCR beta chain is from a study of blood T cells in healthy people across ages. A second PCR of roughly 7 to 11 cycles used a sample-barcoded 5' primer and a J-beta primer mix. There were at least 3 million CDR3-containing paired-end reads obtained from each sample. Each CDR3 protein gets one entry after TCRdb re-called the 5' RACE reads with MiXCR. The repertoire has about 2 million distinct CDR3 sequences, 49% of them found once; the top ten carry less than 2.5%. This CDR3 has 15 residues. Germline trimming cut 6 bases from V and 2 bases from J; bases unmatched to any gene: 9. CDR1 SGHTA and CDR2 FQGNSA come from the germline V gene. Healthy Caucasian individuals from Russia aged about 6 to 90 served as donors.

The gene calls are TRBV7-2 and TRBJ2-7; the match to TRBD1 covers 8 bases. This clonotype originated in a woman between 40 and 50 years old in good health. The sample consisted of blood. The CDR3 is CASRQLGDRTYEQYF. CDR3 DNA: TGTGCCAGCAGACAATTAGGGGACAGGACCTACGAGCAGTACTTC.